The sequence of this T cell receptor beta chain was determined in a study of CD8+CD57+ T cells in acquired aplastic anemia. Whole-study context: Yields of DNA that came from sorted CD4+ and CD8+ cells averaged roughly 3.2 ug.

Germline-derived CDR1 and CDR2 are DFQATT and SNEGSKA (reference sequence). Deletions cut 7 bases from V and 5 bases from J, with 9 bases between. The CDR3 is made up of 11 amino acids. The TCR beta profiling, which covered VDJ combination and CDR3 sequence, was carried out using genomic DNA as the template. TCRdb re-called the reads with MiXCR, one entry per CDR3 protein. There are 150,000 to 200,000 distinct CDR3 sequences in the sample; about three fifths occur only once, and about 45% lies in the top ten. This TCR was sampled from a human donor with severe aplastic anemia or a healthy control (not recorded which). Sequenced material: sorted CD4+, CD8+, or CD8+CD57+ T cells (not recorded which) from PBMCs. This rearrangement joins TRBV20-1 to TRBJ2-1, with D possibly TRBD1 on 6 matching bases. The CDR3 coding sequence is TGCAGTGGACAGGTGAACAATGAGCAGTTCTTC. Its protein is CSGQVNNEQFF.